Below, 23 T cell receptor beta chains from the same sample are listed, as sequenced in a study of CD8 T cell repertoires and HIV-1 epitope variants. Sequencing used immunoSEQ multiplex PCR; TCRdb keeps in-frame clones, though not all of them. The sample lists 4,000 to 6,500 clones; 55% to 75% were seen once. For these TCRs, the target antigens are not known. Sequencing was done on a sample of cultured CD8+ T cells derived from PBMCs. All receptors come from a male donor with HIV.

This clone was observed a handful of times. The chain is built from TRBV7-9 and TRBJ1-1, with D possibly TRBD1 on 6 matching bases. The CDR3 length is 16 residues. The V and J ends lost 4 bases and 1 base respectively, with 16 bases between them. Germline V gene sequence: CDR1 SEHNR, CDR2 FQNEAQ (reference sequence). Here the CDR3 reads CASSYIADRRNTEAFF. The DNA for the CDR3 is TGTGCCAGCAGCTATATCGCTGACAGGAGGAACACTGAAGCTTTCTTT.

This clone was observed a few times. V usage is TRBV9 and J usage is TRBJ1-1; D not resolved. The CDR3 runs to 14 residues. Trimming shortened V by 3 bases and J by 6 bases, and 15 bases separated the two germline ends. Per the germline V gene, CDR1 is SGDLS and CDR2 is YYNGEE. The CDR3 region has the DNA TGTGCCAGCAGCGCGGAATCCGGGGTCTCTGAAGCTTTCTTT. As protein: CASSAESGVSEAFF.

The V call is TRBV27, the J call TRBJ2-7; D may be TRBD2 (6 bases). There are 15 residues in the CDR3. Germline V gene sequence: CDR1 MNHEY, CDR2 SMNVEV (reference sequence). V lost 3 bases and J 0 bases, leaving 12 bases between the germline ends. The CDR3 nucleotides read TGTGCCAGCAGTTTCCCGGGGGTGAGCTCCTACGAGCAGTACTTC. It specifies CASSFPGVSSYEQYF.

The rearrangement uses TRBV30 and TRBJ1-2, with unresolved D. Looked up from germline, CDR1 is GTSNPN and CDR2 is SVGIG (reference sequence). This CDR3 is 10 amino acids long. V was clipped by 4 bases and J by 4 bases, with 4 bases between them. CDR3: CAWKFYGYTF. In DNA, the CDR3 is TGTGCCTGGAAGTTCTATGGCTACACCTTC.

This clone was seen once. V usage is TRBV29-1 and J usage is TRBJ2-5; D gene ambiguous. V dropped 0 bases and J dropped 4 bases, with 6 bases sitting between them. From germline, CDR1 is SQVTM and CDR2 ANQGSEA. There are 12 residues in the CDR3. The CDR3 bases are TGCAGCGTTGAAGATCTTATAGAGACCCAGTACTTC. Its protein is CSVEDLIETQYF.

This sequence joins TRBV29-1 and TRBJ1-2; D gene ambiguous. The V gene lost 7 bases and the J gene lost 1 base, with 13 bases spanning the gap. Germline lookup yields CDR1 SQVTM and CDR2 ANQGSEA. The CDR3 contains 13 residues. The CDR3 spells CSGASRSNYGYTF. In DNA form, the CDR3 reads TGCAGCGGGGCTTCCAGGAGTAACTATGGCTACACCTTC.

This clone was seen more than once but under ten times. The rearrangement joins TRBV5-1 to TRBJ2-7; D may be TRBD2 (6 bases). The V gene lost 1 base and the J gene lost 3 bases, with 11 bases spanning the gap. Germline CDR1 and CDR2: SGHRS and YFSETQ. The length of the CDR3 is 14 residues. DNA for the CDR3: TGCGCCAGCAGCTTGTATGCCGGGGGCTACGAGCAGTACTTC. Translation gives CASSLYAGGYEQYF. The full variable domain, rest sourced from reference TRBV5-1 and TRBJ2-7, is KAGVTQTPRYLIKTRGQQVTLSCSPISGHRSVSWYQQTPGQGLQFLFEYFSETQRNKGNFPGRFSGRQFSNSRSEMNVSTLELGDSALYLCASSLYAGGYEQYFGPGTRLTVT.

The chain joins TRBV6-6 to TRBJ2-7; D uncertain. Germline V lookup: CDR1 MNHNY, CDR2 SVGAGI (reference sequence). The CDR3 loop spans 14 amino acids. Trimming took off 6 bases at V and 3 bases at J, with 15 bases between the two ends. The CDR3 DNA is TGTGCCAGCAGCTACGTGGAGACACACTACGAGCAGTACTTC. This encodes CASSYVETHYEQYF.

V usage is TRBV28 and J usage is TRBJ2-7; 7 positions match TRBD1. The CDR3 extends over 16 amino acids. The V segment lost 4 bases and the J segment 3 bases; nucleotides outside the gene matches: 12. In germline, CDR1 is MDHEN, CDR2 SYDVKM. The CDR3 region is CASSWSLGQSLYEQYF. The CDR3 coding sequence is TGTGCCAGCAGTTGGTCACTGGGACAGAGCCTCTACGAGCAGTACTTC.

The CDR3 nucleotides are TGTGCCAGCAGTGAGACTAGCGGGAGGCCAGATACGCAGTATTTT. Its translation: CASSETSGRPDTQYF. The chain is built from TRBV6-1 and TRBJ2-3; 13 bases map to TRBD2. The CDR3 is made up of 15 amino acids. Germline V CDR1 and CDR2: MNHNS, SASEGT. Trimming cost V 3 bases and J 4 bases; bases outside gene matches: 1.

The rearrangement links TRBV19 to TRBJ2-5; 8 nucleotides align to TRBD1. CDR1 is LNHDA and CDR2 is SQIVND in the germline V gene (reference sequence). The V gene end was trimmed by 3 bases and the J gene end by 1 base; junction bases not matched to a gene: 1. The CDR3 is made up of 14 amino acids. The CDR3 here is CASSIGTGQETQYF. CDR3 bases: TGTGCCAGTAGTATCGGGACAGGCCAAGAGACCCAGTACTTC.

This clone was observed a few times. The chain combines TRBV6-5 with TRBJ2-6; D unresolved. In germline, CDR1 is MNHEY, CDR2 SVGAGI. V dropped 0 bases and J dropped 0 bases, with 3 bases sitting between them. This CDR3 has 15 amino acids. Here the CDR3 reads CASSYSFSGANVLTF. In DNA form, the CDR3 reads TGTGCCAGCAGTTACTCCTTCTCTGGGGCCAACGTCCTGACTTTC.

The chain links TRBV5-1 to TRBJ2-3; 7 bases align to TRBD1. Germline loops: CDR1 SGHRS, CDR2 YFSETQ. There are 14 residues in the CDR3. The V and J ends lost 4 bases and 6 bases, in that order; junction bases with no gene match: 8. The CDR3 protein is CASSTPRGRDTQYF. In DNA, the CDR3 is TGCGCCAGCAGCACGCCGAGGGGGCGCGATACGCAGTATTTT.

This clone appeared a single time. The rearrangement links TRBV7-9 to TRBJ1-1; D remains ambiguous. The V end lost 2 bases, the J end lost 1 base, and 8 bases lay between the germline ends. Germline V lookup: CDR1 SEHNR, CDR2 FQNEAQ (reference sequence). The CDR3 is 14 amino acids. The CDR3 region is CASSLRSQNTEAFF. The CDR3 region has the DNA TGTGCCAGCAGCTTACGGTCCCAGAACACTGAAGCTTTCTTT.

This clone occurred a few times. The gene calls are TRBV19 and TRBJ2-1; the D gene is possibly TRBD2 (5 bases). With 5 bases removed from V and 8 bases from J, the gap between germline ends came to 10 bases. The length of the CDR3 is 12 residues. CDR1 and CDR2 (germline): LNHDA, SQIVND (reference sequence). This CDR3 reads CASSFLGDEQFF. For the CDR3, the DNA is TGTGCCAGTAGTTTCCTCGGGGATGAGCAGTTCTTC.

The J gene is TRBJ2-7, the V gene TRBV4-2; TRBD2 matches 11 bases. J lost 5 bases, V lost 0 bases, and 9 bases had no gene match. The CDR3 is made up of 17 amino acids. Germline-derived CDR1 and CDR2 are LGHNA and YNFKEQ. DNA for the CDR3: TGTGCCAGCAGCCAAGATCGAACTAGCGGGAGTATCAACGAGCAGTACTTC. Translating gives CASSQDRTSGSINEQYF.

The V call is TRBV6-6, the J call TRBJ2-3; 16 bases fit TRBD2. The germline V gene encodes CDR1 MNHNY and CDR2 SVGAGI (reference sequence). This CDR3 is built from 15 residues. The V and J ends lost 10 bases and 7 bases, in that order; junction bases with no gene match: 8. The CDR3 loop reads CATLRGLAGGNTQYF. Here the CDR3 DNA reads TGTGCCACCCTAAGGGGACTAGCGGGAGGGAATACGCAGTATTTT.

The chain recombines TRBV2 with TRBJ1-4; D uncertain. V shed 9 bases and J shed 1 base, with 12 bases lying between them. CDR1 is SNHLY, CDR2 FYNNEI, per germline. The CDR3 loop spans 14 amino acids. The CDR3: CASSPGGTNEKLFF. CDR3 in DNA: TGTGCCAGTTCCCCTGGAGGAACTAATGAAAAACTGTTTTTT.

J is TRBJ2-2 and V is TRBV29-1; D remains ambiguous. V was shortened by 4 bases and J by 0 bases, with 6 bases between the two germline ends. This CDR3 has 13 amino acids. Germline V gene data show CDR1 as SQVTM and CDR2 as ANQGSEA. CDR3 amino acids: CSVGAPNTGELFF. The CDR3 nucleotides are TGCAGCGTTGGGGCCCCGAACACCGGGGAGCTGTTTTTT.

This clone was detected only a few times. The chain is built from TRBV5-6 and TRBJ1-6; D is unclear. The CDR3 sequence is 12 residues long. Trimming stripped 4 bases from V and 6 bases from J, with 5 bases between. The germline V gene has CDR1 SGHDT and CDR2 YYEEEE. CDR3 in amino acids: CASSLLNSPLHF. The CDR3 DNA follows: TGTGCCAGCAGCCTGCTTAATTCACCCCTCCACTTT.

This clone was observed a few times. J is TRBJ2-6 and V is TRBV7-8; D is unresolved. V lost 2 bases and J lost 4, with 6 bases in between. The CDR3 contains 14 residues. Germline CDR1 and CDR2: SGHVS and FQNEAQ. The CDR3 spells CASSLSPGANVLTF. As DNA, the CDR3 is TGTGCCAGCAGCTTAAGCCCAGGGGCCAACGTCCTGACTTTC. Supplemented by reference TRBV7-8 and TRBJ2-6, the full variable domain reads GAGVSQSPRYKVAKRGQDVALRCDPISGHVSLFWYQQALGQGPEFLTYFQNEAQLDKSGLPSDRFFAERPEGSVSTLKIQRTQQEDSAVYLCASSLSPGANVLTFGAGSRLTVL.

The chain couples TRBV28 to TRBJ2-2; D is ambiguous. V shed 1 base and J shed 8 bases, with 14 bases lying between them. Germline V gene lookup returns CDR1 MDHEN and CDR2 SYDVKM. This CDR3 is 15 amino acids long. CDR3 DNA sequence: TGTGCCAGCAGTTTATACGACACGGTAGGAGGGGAGCTGTTTTTT. Amino acid sequence: CASSLYDTVGGELFF.

This clone was picked up a small number of times. This chain joins TRBV7-2 and TRBJ1-2; maybe TRBD1 (5 bases). Looked up from germline, CDR1 is SGHTA and CDR2 is FQGNSA. The CDR3 is 15 residues long. V lost 3 bases to trimming and J lost 2 bases, with 13 bases between them. The CDR3 spells CASSFSGVANYGYTF. CDR3 nucleotides: TGTGCCAGCAGCTTTTCGGGGGTAGCAAACTATGGCTACACCTTC.